This T cell receptor (beta chain) emerged from a study of beta chain features in type 1 diabetes. Overall study findings and caveats: When Type 1 diabetes patients were examined, their TCRB CDR3s proved moderately but significantly shorter in all four CD4+ subsets.

In the case of this clone: The antigen is not known.

CDR1 and CDR2 (germline): MNHEY, SVGAGI. V was pared by 2 bases and J by 4 bases, with 6 bases of the junction left unmatched. This CDR3 spans 15 amino acids. The study reverse transcribed the entire isolated RNA, so it sequenced expressed TCRB transcripts. The method was immunoSEQ multiplex PCR; TCRdb's version includes in-frame clones alone and lacks a portion of them. The profile shows 550,000 to 850,000 clones, roughly 13% of them singletons. The source material was naive CD4+ T cells from blood. This chain joins TRBV6-5 and TRBJ2-7, with TRBD1 matching 9 bases. The origin of this receptor is a man aged 18 to 35 with type 1 diabetes. CDR3: CASSYDGTGFYEQYF. CDR3 bases: TGTGCCAGCAGTTACGACGGGACAGGGTTTTACGAGCAGTACTTC.